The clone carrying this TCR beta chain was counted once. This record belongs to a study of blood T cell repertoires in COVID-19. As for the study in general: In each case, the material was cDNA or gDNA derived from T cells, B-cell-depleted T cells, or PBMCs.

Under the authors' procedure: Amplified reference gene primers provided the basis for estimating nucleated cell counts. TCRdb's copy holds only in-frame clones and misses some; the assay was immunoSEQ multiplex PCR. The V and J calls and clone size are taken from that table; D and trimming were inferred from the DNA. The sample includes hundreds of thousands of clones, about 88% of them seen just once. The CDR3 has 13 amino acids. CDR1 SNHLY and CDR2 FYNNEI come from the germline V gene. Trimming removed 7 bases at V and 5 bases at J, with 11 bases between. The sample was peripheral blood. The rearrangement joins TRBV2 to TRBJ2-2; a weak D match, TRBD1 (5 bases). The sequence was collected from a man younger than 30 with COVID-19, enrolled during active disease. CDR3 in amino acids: CASNKGMTGELFF. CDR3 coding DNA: TGTGCCAGCAACAAGGGGATGACCGGGGAGCTGTTTTTT.